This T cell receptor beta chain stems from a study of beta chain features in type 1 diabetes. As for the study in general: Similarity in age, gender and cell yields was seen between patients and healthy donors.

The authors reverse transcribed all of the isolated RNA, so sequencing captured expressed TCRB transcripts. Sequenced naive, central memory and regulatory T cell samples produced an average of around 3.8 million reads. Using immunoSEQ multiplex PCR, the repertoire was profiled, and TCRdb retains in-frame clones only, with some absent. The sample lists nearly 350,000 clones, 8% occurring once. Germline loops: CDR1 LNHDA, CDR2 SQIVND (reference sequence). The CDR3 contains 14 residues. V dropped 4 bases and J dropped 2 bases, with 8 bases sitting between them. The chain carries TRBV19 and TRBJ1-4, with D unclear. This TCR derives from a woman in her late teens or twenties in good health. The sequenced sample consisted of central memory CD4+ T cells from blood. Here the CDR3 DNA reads TGTGCCAGTAGTAACCCCGGGACTAATGAAAAACTGTTTTTT. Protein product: CASSNPGTNEKLFF.